This T cell receptor beta chain is drawn from a study of blood T cell repertoires in COVID-19. Looking at the study overall: There were acute and convalescent COVID-19 samples, and they came from the United States, Italy and Spain.

Profiling relied on immunoSEQ multiplex PCR, and the TCRdb table lists in-frame clones only, not all of them. The sample has about 190,000 clones, around 89% seen once. This CDR3 region has 18 residues. Losses at the gene ends were 3 bases for V and 5 bases for J; bases not matched to a gene: 14. The germline V gene encodes CDR1 SGHKS and CDR2 YYEKEE (reference sequence). The chain has TRBV5-5 and TRBJ2-2; TRBD1 matches 9 bases. Source material: peripheral blood. The TCR comes from a man aged 35 to 55 with active or convalescent COVID-19. The CDR3 DNA reads TGTGCCAGCAGCTACACCCCTGGGACAGGGATCTCGACCGGGGAGCTGTTTTTT. Translation gives CASSYTPGTGISTGELFF.